This T cell receptor (beta chain) derives from a study of human T cells and chemical hapten exposure. The overall study: Patch tests delivered 0.01% DPC to the upper back and were evaluated at 6 days. Alopecia areata, totalis and universalis patients, mostly female, were included.

A single record per CDR3 protein comes from TCRdb applying MiXCR to the RACE reads. Of tens of thousands of distinct CDR3 sequences detected, 6.6% appear once; the ten largest clones hold 1% to 1.5%. This clonotype showed up just once. The time point denotes: patch test 2, 6 weeks after DPC sensitization. Treatment described: therapeutic diphenylcyclopropenone sensitization with weekly scalp DPC. The total RNA was obtained from whole blood that was not fractionated. The sample in question was whole blood, obtained in connection with sensitization to the hapten diphenylcyclopropenone (DPC). The source is a woman in her 30s with alopecia areata. Some clones in this sample may be carry-over from other donors' samples.

The CDR3 spells CASSRGSQPQHF. The CDR3 nucleotides are TGTGCCAGCAGCCGAGGGTCTCAGCCCCAGCATTTT. This sequence joins TRBV7-9 and TRBJ1-5, with D hard to call. CDR3 length: 12 residues. V lost 5 bases, J lost 6 bases, and 8 bases lay in between. Per the germline V gene, CDR1 is SEHNR and CDR2 is FQNEAQ (reference sequence).